This TCR beta chain was observed in a study of blood T cell repertoires in COVID-19. Study-level information: COVID-19 samples collected from the United States, Italy and Spain covered acute and convalescent phases. T cells, B-cell-depleted T cells, or PBMCs provided the cDNA or gDNA that served as material.

The CDR3 spans 11 residues. Germline CDR1 is MDHEN and CDR2 is SYDVKM. J gave up 7 bases and V 7 bases, and 3 bases lay outside the gene matches. Authors' data handling: Reference gene primer amplification in the assay estimated nucleated cell counts. Method: immunoSEQ multiplex PCR; TCRdb's copy keeps in-frame clones and lacks some. The V and J calls and clone size are taken from that table; D and trimming were inferred from the DNA. The sample has 80,000 or so clones, about 82% seen once. This sequence originates from a woman aged 55-75 years with acute or convalescent COVID-19. The sequenced sample consisted of peripheral blood. This rearrangement joins TRBV28 to TRBJ1-2, with 7 bases fitting TRBD1. CDR3 DNA: TGTGCCAGCATCTCAGGGGGTGGCTACACCTTC. This gives the protein CASISGGGYTF.